This TCR beta chain was obtained from a study of blood T cell repertoires in COVID-19. About the study: The study drew acute and convalescent COVID-19 samples from the United States, Italy and Spain. T cells, B-cell-depleted T cells, or PBMCs provided the cDNA or gDNA that served as material.

Trimming shortened V by 2 bases and J by 10 bases, and 12 bases separated the two germline ends. The CDR3 is 14 amino acids. The germline V gene has CDR1 SGHVS and CDR2 FQNEAQ. Methods used by the authors: Researchers report that nucleated cell counts were estimated from reference gene primer amplification. The table came from immunoSEQ multiplex PCR; TCRdb's copy has only in-frame clones and leaves some out. V and J calls and clone size follow that table, whereas D and trimming were derived from the DNA. The repertoire holds 140,000 to 150,000 clones, with more than 75% as singletons. The clonotype comes from a man aged 45 to 65 who had recovered from COVID-19. The sample was peripheral blood. The V gene is TRBV7-8, the J gene TRBJ1-6, with a weak D call TRBD1 (5 bases). Here the CDR3 reads CASSLTRGNSPLHF. In nucleotides, the CDR3 is TGTGCCAGCAGCTTAACAAGGGGAAACTCACCCCTCCACTTT.